The T cell receptor (beta chain) described here comes from a study of cytomegalovirus exposure and HLA in healthy donors. The germline V gene encodes CDR1 SGHTA and CDR2 FQGNSA. The CDR3 sequence is 14 residues long. Trimming pared 5 bases from V and 3 bases from J, leaving 10 bases between. PCR primers comprised 60 Vbeta and 13 Jbeta primers. Measured with immunoSEQ multiplex PCR; TCRdb has only the in-frame clones, and not every one. The sample lists over 150,000 clones, roughly four fifths seen once, with less than 15% in the top ten. Points on this clone: Its antigen remains unknown.

Study-level findings and limits: A later analysis showed HLA-associated TCR beta chains outstripping equally common others in clonal expansion.

The material sequenced was PBMCs. This chain uses TRBV7-2 with TRBJ1-4; D may be TRBD1 (6 bases). This clonotype was obtained from a woman between 50 and 59 years old in good health and CMV-seronegative. The CDR3 coding sequence is TGTGCCAGCAGCAGGGGGGGGGCTAATGAAAAACTGTTTTTT. Protein product: CASSRGGANEKLFF.